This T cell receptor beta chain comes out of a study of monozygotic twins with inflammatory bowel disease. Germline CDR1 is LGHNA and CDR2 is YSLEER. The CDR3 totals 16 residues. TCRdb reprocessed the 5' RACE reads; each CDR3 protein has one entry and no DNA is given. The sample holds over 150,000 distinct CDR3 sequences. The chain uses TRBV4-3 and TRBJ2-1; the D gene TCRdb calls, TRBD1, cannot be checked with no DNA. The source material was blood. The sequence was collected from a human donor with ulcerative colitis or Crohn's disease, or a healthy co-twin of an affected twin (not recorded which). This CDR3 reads CASSQGLQGAGNEQFF.